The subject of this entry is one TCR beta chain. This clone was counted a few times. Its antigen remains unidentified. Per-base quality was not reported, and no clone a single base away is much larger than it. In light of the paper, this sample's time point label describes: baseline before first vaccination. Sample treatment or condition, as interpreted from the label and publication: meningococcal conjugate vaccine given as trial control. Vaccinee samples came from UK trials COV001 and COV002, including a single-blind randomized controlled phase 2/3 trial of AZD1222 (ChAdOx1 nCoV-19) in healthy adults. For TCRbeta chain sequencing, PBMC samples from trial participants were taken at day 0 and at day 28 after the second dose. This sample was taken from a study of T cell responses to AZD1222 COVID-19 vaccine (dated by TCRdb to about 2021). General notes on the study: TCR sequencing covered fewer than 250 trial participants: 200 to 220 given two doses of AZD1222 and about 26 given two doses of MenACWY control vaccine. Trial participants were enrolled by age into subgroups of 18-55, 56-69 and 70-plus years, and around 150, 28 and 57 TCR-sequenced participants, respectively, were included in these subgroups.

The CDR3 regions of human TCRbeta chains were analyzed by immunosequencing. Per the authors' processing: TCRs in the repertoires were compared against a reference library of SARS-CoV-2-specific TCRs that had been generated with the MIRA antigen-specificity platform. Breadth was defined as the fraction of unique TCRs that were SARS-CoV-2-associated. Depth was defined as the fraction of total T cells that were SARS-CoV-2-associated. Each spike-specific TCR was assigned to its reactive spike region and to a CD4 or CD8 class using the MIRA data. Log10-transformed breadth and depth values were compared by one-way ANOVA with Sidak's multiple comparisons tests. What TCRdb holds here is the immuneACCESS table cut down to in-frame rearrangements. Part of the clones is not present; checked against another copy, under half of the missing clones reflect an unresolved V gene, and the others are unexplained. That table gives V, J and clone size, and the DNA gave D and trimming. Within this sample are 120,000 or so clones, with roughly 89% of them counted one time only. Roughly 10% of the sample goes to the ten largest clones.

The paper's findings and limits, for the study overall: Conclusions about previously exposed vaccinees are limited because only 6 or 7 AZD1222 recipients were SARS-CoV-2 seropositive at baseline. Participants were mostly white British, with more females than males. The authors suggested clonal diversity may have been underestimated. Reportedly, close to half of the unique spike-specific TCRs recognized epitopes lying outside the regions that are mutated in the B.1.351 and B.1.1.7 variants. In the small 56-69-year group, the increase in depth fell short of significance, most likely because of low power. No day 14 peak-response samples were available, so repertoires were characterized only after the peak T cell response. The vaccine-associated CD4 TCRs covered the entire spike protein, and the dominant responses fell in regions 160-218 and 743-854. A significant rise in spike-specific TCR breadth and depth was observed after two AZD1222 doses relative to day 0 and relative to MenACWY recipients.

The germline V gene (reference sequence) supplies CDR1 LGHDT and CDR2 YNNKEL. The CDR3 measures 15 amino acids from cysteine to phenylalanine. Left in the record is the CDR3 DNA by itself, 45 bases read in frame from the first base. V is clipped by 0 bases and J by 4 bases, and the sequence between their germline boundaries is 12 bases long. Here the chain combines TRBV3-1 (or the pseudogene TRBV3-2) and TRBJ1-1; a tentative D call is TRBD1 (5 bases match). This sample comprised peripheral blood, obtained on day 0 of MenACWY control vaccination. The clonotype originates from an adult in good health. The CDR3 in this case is CASSQDLRGSTEAFF. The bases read TGTGCCAGCAGCCAAGATCTCCGGGGGTCCACTGAAGCTTTCTTT.